These 20 T cell receptor beta chains were all obtained from the same sample, sequenced in a study of blood T cell repertoires in COVID-19. TCRdb's copy holds only in-frame clones and misses some; the assay was immunoSEQ multiplex PCR. The sample holds about 62,000 clones, around 86% seen once. The sequenced sample consisted of peripheral blood. These receptors were collected from a woman of 80 years or more with acute or convalescent COVID-19.

This chain links TRBV18 with TRBJ2-7, with 10 bases fitting TRBD1. V shed 3 bases, J shed 7 bases, and the junction held 6 bases outside the gene matches. The germline gives CDR1 KGHSH, CDR2 LQKENI. CDR3 length equals 14 residues. CDR3 DNA: TGTGCCAGCTCACCGACAGGGGGCCAGCGTGAGCAGTACTTC. Translated: CASSPTGGQREQYF. Full variable domain (remainder filled in from reference TRBV18 and TRBJ2-7): NAGVMQNPRHLVRRRGQEARLRCSPMKGHSHVYWYRQLPEEGLKFMVYLQKENIIDESGMPKERFSAEFPKEGPSILRIQQVVRGDSAAYFCASSPTGGQREQYFGPGTRLTVT.

V usage is TRBV10-2 and J usage is TRBJ2-1; the match to TRBD2 covers 11 bases. Germline values: CDR1 WSHSY, CDR2 SAAADI. The length of the CDR3 is 14 residues. V shed 4 bases and J 9 bases; nucleotides not matched to a gene: 5. The CDR3, as DNA: TGCGCCAGCAGTGTTAGCGGGAGGGCGGGTGAGCAGTTCTTC. Amino acids: CASSVSGRAGEQFF.

This chain connects TRBV29-1 to TRBJ2-5, with D hard to call. The CDR3 has 11 residues. The germline V gene has CDR1 SQVTM and CDR2 ANQGSEA. V was pared by 5 bases and J by 2 bases, with 6 bases between. The CDR3 sequence: CSVKLQETQYF. The DNA for the CDR3 is TGCAGCGTTAAACTTCAAGAGACCCAGTACTTC.

This clone appeared a single time. The chain is built from TRBV18 and TRBJ1-1, with a possible D match to TRBD1 (5 bases). The length of the CDR3 is 16 residues. V was shortened by 3 bases and J by 3 bases, with 17 bases between the two germline ends. Germline V CDR1 and CDR2: KGHSH, LQKENI. CDR3 bases: TGTGCCAGCTCACCGACCTTGGGGGGAGAGGACACTGAAGCTTTCTTT. Residues: CASSPTLGGEDTEAFF.

This chain connects TRBV19 to TRBJ1-5; no clear D. The CDR3 is made up of 15 amino acids. Trimming left V 3 bases short and J 0 bases short, with 9 bases between. Germline values: CDR1 LNHDA, CDR2 SQIVND (reference sequence). CDR3 coding DNA: TGTGCCAGTAGTATTCTAGGTAATAGCAATCAGCCCCAGCATTTT. Protein product: CASSILGNSNQPQHF.

The CDR3 here is CATSGRPGNEQYF. In nucleotides, the CDR3 is TGTGCCACCAGTGGAAGACCAGGGAACGAGCAGTACTTC. This chain links TRBV24-1 with TRBJ2-7; D is possibly TRBD1 (5 bases). CDR3 length: 13 amino acids. CDR1 is KGHDR, CDR2 SFDVKD, per germline. Trimming cost V 5 bases and J 5 bases, with 12 bases left between them.

This chain connects TRBV6-6 to TRBJ1-4, with D unclear. With 3 bases removed from V and 4 bases from J, the gap between germline ends came to 9 bases. CDR1 and CDR2 from the germline V gene are MNHNY and SVGAGI (reference sequence). This CDR3 comprises 14 residues. The CDR3 reads CASSYSGFNEKLFF. As DNA, the CDR3 is TGTGCCAGCAGTTATAGCGGTTTTAATGAAAAACTGTTTTTT.

V usage is TRBV21-1 and J usage is TRBJ2-1; the listed D gene, TRBD2, was not tested against the DNA. TRBV21-1 is a pseudogene. The CDR3 is 17 amino acids. The CDR3 DNA is TGTGCCAGCAGCAATGAGCGGGGGCCCAGCTCCTACAATGAGCAGTTCTTC. This gives the protein CASSNERGPSSYNEQFF.

J is TRBJ2-1 and V is TRBV5-1, with TRBD2 identical over 14 bases. The J segment lost 9 bases and the V segment lost 3 bases, leaving 8 bases of the junction unmatched. The CDR3 runs 16 residues. The germline V gene encodes CDR1 SGHRS and CDR2 YFSETQ. The CDR3 protein is CASSSPGLAGVSEQFF. DNA for the CDR3: TGCGCCAGCAGCTCCCCGGGACTAGCGGGAGTAAGTGAGCAGTTCTTC.

This CDR3 reads CASSPAQPNTGELFF. The CDR3 DNA is TGTGCCAGCAGCCCCGCACAACCGAACACCGGGGAGCTGTTTTTT. The J gene is TRBJ2-2, the V gene TRBV2; no clear D. The CDR3 sequence is 15 residues long. The V gene's germline CDR1 is SNHLY and CDR2 FYNNEI. V gave up 6 bases and J gave up 0 bases, with 11 bases separating them.

This clone was seen only once. This chain joins TRBV7-7 and TRBJ2-3; TRBD2 agrees at 13 bases. Trimming removed 5 bases from V and 8 bases from J; junction bases left unmatched: 10. This CDR3 contains 16 residues. The germline V gene has CDR1 SSHAT and CDR2 FNYEAQ (reference sequence). The CDR3 DNA reads TGTGCCAGCAGCCCTAGCGGTACTAGCGGGGGGGTTACGCAGTATTTT. Encoded protein: CASSPSGTSGGVTQYF.

The chain is built from TRBV10-3 and TRBJ2-2; the match to TRBD2 covers 15 bases. Germline V lookup: CDR1 ENHRY, CDR2 SYGVKD. There are 17 residues in the CDR3. The V and J ends lost 6 bases and 6 bases, in that order; junction bases with no gene match: 8. The CDR3 region has the DNA TGTGCCATCAGCGACCGAGGACTAGCGGGAGGGGCCGGGGAGCTGTTTTTT. Residues: CAISDRGLAGGAGELFF.

The V gene is TRBV5-6, the J gene TRBJ2-5, with D possibly TRBD1 on 6 matching bases. The CDR3 has 14 residues. Trimming removed 6 bases from V and 5 bases from J, with 17 bases in between. Germline assignment: CDR1 SGHDT and CDR2 YYEEEE. CDR3 sequence: CASMLIQGRETQYF. CDR3 in DNA: TGTGCCAGCATGCTTATACAGGGACGGGAGACCCAGTACTTC.

The CDR3 here is CASSSSLGGGRSDTQYF. The CDR3 bases are TGTGCCAGCAGTTCTTCACTAGGCGGGGGCCGGTCAGATACGCAGTATTTT. The chain uses TRBV28 and TRBJ2-3; D may be TRBD2 (7 bases). Germline values: CDR1 MDHEN, CDR2 SYDVKM. The ends were cut back, 4 bases at V and 4 bases at J, with 21 bases in the middle. The CDR3 is 17 amino acids.

This chain uses TRBV15 with TRBJ2-7; TRBD1 matches at 8 bases. Trimming took 1 base from V and 0 from J; bases not matched to a gene: 5. Germline V lookup: CDR1 LNHNV, CDR2 YYDKDF (reference sequence). This CDR3 contains 16 residues. The CDR3 DNA sequence: TGTGCCACCAGCAGAGCCAGGGGGCAGATCTCCTACGAGCAGTACTTC. It translates to CATSRARGQISYEQYF. The variable domain in full, completed from reference TRBV15 and TRBJ2-7, reads DAMVIQNPRYQVTQFGKPVTLSCSQTLNHNVMYWYQQKSSQAPKLLFHYYDKDFNNEADTPDNFQSRRPNTSFCFLDIRSPGLGDTAMYLCATSRARGQISYEQYFGPGTRLTVT.

The V and J genes are TRBV12-5 and TRBJ2-2, with TRBD1 as a possible D gene (6 bases). This CDR3 is 16 amino acids long. V lost 1 base to trimming and J lost 6 bases, with 15 bases between them. The germline CDR1 and CDR2 sequences are LGHNT and FRNRAP. The DNA for the CDR3 is TGTGCTAGTGGTTTGGGAACGACAGGCTCCGCCGGGGAGCTGTTTTTT. It specifies CASGLGTTGSAGELFF.

The gene calls are TRBV5-1 and TRBJ1-2; TRBD1 aligns across 7 bases. CDR3 size: 13 residues. Unmatched junction bases numbered 5, after V lost 5 bases and J lost 4 bases. Germline loops: CDR1 SGHRS, CDR2 YFSETQ. Here the CDR3 reads CASRATGAYGYTF. CDR3 DNA sequence: TGCGCCAGCAGAGCAACAGGGGCCTATGGCTACACCTTC.

This chain uses TRBV5-3 with TRBJ1-1, with TRBD1 as a possible D gene (5 bases). TRBV5-3 is annotated as an ORF whose role is uncertain. V lost 1 base and J 5 bases, leaving 15 bases between the germline ends. The CDR3 sequence is 15 residues long. CDR3 region: CARSLSGAGDTEAFF. The DNA of the CDR3 is TGTGCCAGAAGCTTGTCAGGCGCGGGGGATACTGAAGCTTTCTTT.

V is TRBV19 and J is TRBJ1-4, with D perhaps TRBD1 (6 bases). Trimming took off 4 bases at V and 4 bases at J, with 16 bases between the two ends. CDR3 length equals 16 residues. Germline lookup yields CDR1 LNHDA and CDR2 SQIVND (reference sequence). Written as DNA, the CDR3 is TGTGCCAGTAGTACGCGGGCAGGGGACCGTAATGAAAAACTGTTTTTT. It encodes CASSTRAGDRNEKLFF. The full variable domain, rest sourced from reference TRBV19 and TRBJ1-4, is DGGITQSPKYLFRKEGQNVTLSCEQNLNHDAMYWYRQDPGQGLRLIYYSQIVNDFQKGDIAEGYSVSREKKESFPLTVTSAQKNPTAFYLCASSTRAGDRNEKLFFGSGTQLSVL.

The V gene is TRBV10-2, the J gene TRBJ1-2; D is uncertain. Trimming took 2 bases from V and 7 from J, leaving 11 bases between them. Germline V CDR1 and CDR2: WSHSY, SAAADI. The CDR3 consists of 13 residues. CDR3 region: CASSEGPRVGYTF. CDR3 nucleotide sequence: TGCGCCAGCAGTGAGGGTCCCCGCGTTGGCTACACCTTC.